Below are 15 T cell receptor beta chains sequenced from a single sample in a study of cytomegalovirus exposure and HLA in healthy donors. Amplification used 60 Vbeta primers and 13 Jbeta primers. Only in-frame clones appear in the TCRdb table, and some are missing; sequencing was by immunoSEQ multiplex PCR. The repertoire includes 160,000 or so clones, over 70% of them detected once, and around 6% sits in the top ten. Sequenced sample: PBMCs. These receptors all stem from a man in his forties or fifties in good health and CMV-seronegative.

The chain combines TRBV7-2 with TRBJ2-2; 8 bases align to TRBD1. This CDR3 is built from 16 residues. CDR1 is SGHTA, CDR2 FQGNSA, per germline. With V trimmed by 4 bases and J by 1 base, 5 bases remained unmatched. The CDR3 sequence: CASSSRTGRNTGELFF. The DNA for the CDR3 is TGTGCCAGCAGCTCCAGGACAGGGAGGAACACCGGGGAGCTGTTTTTT.

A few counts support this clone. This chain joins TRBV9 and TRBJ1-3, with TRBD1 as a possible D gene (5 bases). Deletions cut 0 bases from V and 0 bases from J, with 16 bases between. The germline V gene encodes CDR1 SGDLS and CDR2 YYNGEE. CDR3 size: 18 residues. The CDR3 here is CASSVATGGLYSGNTIYF. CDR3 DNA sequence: TGTGCCAGCAGCGTAGCTACGGGGGGTCTCTACTCTGGAAACACCATATATTTT.

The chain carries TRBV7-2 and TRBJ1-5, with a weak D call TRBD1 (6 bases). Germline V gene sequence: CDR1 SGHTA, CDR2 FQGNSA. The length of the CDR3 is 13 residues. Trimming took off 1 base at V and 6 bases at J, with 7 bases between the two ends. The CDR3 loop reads CASSLEQGQPQHF. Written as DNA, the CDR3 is TGTGCCAGCAGCTTAGAACAGGGTCAGCCCCAGCATTTT. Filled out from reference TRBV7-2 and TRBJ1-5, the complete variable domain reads GAGVSQSPSNKVTEKGKDVELRCDPISGHTALYWYRQSLGQGLEFLIYFQGNSAPDKSGLPSDRFSAERTGGSVSTLTIQRTQQEDSAVYLCASSLEQGQPQHFGDGTRLSIL.

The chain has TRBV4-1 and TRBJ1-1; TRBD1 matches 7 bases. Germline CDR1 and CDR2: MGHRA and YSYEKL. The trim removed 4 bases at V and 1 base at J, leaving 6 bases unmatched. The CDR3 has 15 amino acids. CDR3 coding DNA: TGCGCCAGCAGCCTTCAGGGACAGAAGAACACTGAAGCTTTCTTT. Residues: CASSLQGQKNTEAFF.

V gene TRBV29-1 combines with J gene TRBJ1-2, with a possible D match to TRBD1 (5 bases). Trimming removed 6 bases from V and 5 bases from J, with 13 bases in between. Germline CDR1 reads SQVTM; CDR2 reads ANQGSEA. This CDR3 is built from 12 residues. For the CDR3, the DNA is TGCAGCGTCGGGGGACGGAAATATGGCTACACCTTC. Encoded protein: CSVGGRKYGYTF.

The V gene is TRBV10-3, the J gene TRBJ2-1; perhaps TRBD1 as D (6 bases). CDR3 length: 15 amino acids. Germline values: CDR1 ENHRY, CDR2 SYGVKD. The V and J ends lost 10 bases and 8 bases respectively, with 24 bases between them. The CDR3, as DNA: TGTGCCACCCGAACCGGGACAAGGGGCGGAGATGAGCAGTTCTTC. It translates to CATRTGTRGGDEQFF.

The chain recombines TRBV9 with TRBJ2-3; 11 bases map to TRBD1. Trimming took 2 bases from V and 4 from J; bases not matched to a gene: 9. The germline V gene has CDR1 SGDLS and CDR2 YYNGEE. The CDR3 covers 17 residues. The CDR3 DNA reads TGTGCCAGCAGCGTGTCCCCCGGGACAGGGGGAGCAGATACGCAGTATTTT. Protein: CASSVSPGTGGADTQYF.

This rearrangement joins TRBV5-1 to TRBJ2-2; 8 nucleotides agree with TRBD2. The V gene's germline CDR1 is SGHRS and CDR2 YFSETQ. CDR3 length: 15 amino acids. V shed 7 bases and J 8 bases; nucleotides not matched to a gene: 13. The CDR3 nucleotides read TGCGCCAGCGCCGGGACTAGGACAAGTGTGGGGGAGCTGTTTTTT. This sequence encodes CASAGTRTSVGELFF.

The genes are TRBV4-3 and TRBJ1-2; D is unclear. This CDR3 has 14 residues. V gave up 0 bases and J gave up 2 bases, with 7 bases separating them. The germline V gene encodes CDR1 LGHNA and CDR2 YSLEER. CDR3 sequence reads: CASSQDPENYGYTF. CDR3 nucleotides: TGCGCCAGCAGCCAAGACCCCGAGAACTATGGCTACACCTTC.

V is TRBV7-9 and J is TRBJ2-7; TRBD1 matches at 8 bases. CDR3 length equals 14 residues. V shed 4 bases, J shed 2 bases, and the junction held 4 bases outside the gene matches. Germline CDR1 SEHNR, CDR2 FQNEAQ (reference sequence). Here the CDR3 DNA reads TGTGCCAGCAGCTCCCCGACAGGGGCCTACGAGCAGTACTTC. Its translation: CASSSPTGAYEQYF.

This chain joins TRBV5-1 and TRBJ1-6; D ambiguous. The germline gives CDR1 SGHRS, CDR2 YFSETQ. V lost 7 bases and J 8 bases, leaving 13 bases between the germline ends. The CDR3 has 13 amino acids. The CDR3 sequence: CASGMIQDSPLHF. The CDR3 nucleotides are TGCGCCAGCGGAATGATTCAGGATTCACCCCTCCACTTT.

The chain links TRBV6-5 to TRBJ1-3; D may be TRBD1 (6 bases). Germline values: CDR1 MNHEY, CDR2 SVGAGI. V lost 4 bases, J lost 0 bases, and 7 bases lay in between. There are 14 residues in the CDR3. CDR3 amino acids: CASSSGDSGNTIYF. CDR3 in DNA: TGTGCCAGCAGTTCAGGGGACTCTGGAAACACCATATATTTT.

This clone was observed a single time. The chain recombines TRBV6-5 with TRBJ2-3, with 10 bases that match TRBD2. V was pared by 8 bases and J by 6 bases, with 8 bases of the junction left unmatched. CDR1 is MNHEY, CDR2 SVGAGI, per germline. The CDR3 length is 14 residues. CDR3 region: CASEAGGSRDTQYF. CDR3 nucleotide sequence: TGTGCCAGCGAAGCGGGGGGGAGCAGGGATACGCAGTATTTT.

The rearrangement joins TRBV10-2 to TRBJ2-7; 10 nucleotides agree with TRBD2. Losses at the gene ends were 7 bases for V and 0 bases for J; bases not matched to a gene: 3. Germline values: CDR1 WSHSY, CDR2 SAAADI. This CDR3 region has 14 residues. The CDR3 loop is CASTPSGSSYEQYF. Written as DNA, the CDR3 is TGCGCCAGCACCCCTAGCGGGAGCTCCTACGAGCAGTACTTC.

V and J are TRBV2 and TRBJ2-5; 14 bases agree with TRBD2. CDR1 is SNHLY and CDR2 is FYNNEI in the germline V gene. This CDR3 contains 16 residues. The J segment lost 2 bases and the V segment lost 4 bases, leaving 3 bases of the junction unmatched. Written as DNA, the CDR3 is TGTGCCAGCAGTGGGACTAGCGGGGGGATTCAAGAGACCCAGTACTTC. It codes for CASSGTSGGIQETQYF.